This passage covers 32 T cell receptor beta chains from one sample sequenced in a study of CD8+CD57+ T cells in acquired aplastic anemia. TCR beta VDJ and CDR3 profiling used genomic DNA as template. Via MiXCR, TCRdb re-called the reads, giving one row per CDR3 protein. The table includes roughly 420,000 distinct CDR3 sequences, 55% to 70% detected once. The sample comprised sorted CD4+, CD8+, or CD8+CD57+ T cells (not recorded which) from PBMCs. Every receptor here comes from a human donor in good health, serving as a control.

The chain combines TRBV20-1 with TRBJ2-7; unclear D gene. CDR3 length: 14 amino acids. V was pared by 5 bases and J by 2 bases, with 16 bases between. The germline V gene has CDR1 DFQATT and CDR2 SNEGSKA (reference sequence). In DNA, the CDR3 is TGCAGTGCTCCCGAATCAGCCAGGACCTACGAGCAGTACTTC. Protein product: CSAPESARTYEQYF.

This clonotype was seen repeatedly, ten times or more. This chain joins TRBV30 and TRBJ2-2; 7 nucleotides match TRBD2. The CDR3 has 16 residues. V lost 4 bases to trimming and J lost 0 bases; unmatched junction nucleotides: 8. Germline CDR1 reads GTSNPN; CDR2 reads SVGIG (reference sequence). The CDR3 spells CAWTPLAEANTGELFF. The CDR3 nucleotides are TGTGCCTGGACCCCGCTAGCGGAAGCGAACACCGGGGAGCTGTTTTTT.

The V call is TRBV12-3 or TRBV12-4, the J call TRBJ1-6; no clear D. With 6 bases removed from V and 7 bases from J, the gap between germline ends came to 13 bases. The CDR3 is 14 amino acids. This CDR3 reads CASRKGMGNSPLHF. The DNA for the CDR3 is TGTGCCAGCAGGAAAGGGATGGGGAATTCACCCCTCCACTTT.

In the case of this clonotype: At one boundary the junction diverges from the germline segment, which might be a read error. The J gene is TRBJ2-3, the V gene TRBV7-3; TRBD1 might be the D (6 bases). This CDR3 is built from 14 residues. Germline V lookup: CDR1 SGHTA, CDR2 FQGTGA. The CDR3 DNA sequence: TGTGCCAGCAGCTTGGGGGACACTGCAGCTTCGCTTGGATTT. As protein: CASSLGDTAASLGF.

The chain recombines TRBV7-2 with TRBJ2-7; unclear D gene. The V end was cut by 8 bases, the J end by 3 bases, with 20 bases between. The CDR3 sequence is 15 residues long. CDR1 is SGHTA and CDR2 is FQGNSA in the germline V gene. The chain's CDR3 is CASSSPVTDDYEQYF. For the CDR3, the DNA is TGTGCCAGCTCATCTCCTGTGACTGATGACTACGAGCAGTACTTC.

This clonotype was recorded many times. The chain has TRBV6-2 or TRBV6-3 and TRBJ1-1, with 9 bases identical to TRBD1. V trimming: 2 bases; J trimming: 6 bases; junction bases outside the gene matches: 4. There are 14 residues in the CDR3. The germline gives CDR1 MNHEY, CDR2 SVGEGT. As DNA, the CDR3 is TGTGCCAGCAGTTACGGGGACAGGGCTTCTGAAGCTTTCTTT. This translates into CASSYGDRASEAFF.

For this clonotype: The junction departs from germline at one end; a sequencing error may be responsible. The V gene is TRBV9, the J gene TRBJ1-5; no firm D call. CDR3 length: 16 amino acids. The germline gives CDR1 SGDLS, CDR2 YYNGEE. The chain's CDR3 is CASSESVSARNQPQHF. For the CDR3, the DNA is TGCGCCAGCAGCGAATCCGTTAGTGCACGCAACCAGCCCCAGCATTTT.

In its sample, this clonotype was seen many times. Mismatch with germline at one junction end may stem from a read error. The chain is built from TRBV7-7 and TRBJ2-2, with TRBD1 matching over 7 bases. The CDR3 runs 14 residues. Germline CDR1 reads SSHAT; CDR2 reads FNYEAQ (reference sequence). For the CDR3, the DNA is TGTGCTAGCAGCAGGGACAGAGACACCGGGGAGCTGTTTTTT. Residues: CASSRDRDTGELFF.

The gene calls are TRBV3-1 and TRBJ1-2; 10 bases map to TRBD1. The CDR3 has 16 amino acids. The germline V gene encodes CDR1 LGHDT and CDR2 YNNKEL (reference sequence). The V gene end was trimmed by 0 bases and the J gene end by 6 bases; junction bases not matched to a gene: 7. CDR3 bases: TGTGCCAGCAGCCAAGACCGGGACAGGGGAAAGGATGGCTACACCTTC. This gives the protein CASSQDRDRGKDGYTF. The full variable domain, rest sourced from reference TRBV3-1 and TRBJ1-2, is DTAVSQTPKYLVTQMGNDKSIKCEQNLGHDTMYWYKQDSKKFLKIMFSYNNKELIINETVPNRFSPKSPDKAHLNLHINSLELGDSAVYFCASSQDRDRGKDGYTFGSGTRLTVV.

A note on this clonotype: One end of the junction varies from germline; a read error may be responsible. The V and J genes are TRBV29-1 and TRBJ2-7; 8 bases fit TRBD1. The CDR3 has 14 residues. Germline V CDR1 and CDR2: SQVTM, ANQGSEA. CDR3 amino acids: CSVVWDRLFYEQYF. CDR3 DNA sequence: TGCAGCGTTGTGTGGGACAGGTTGTTCTACGAACAGTACTTC.

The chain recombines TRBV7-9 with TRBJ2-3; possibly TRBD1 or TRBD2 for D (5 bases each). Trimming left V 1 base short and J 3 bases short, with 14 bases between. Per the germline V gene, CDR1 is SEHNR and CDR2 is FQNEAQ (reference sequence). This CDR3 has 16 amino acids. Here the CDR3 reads CASSLEGTSGTDTQYF. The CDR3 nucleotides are TGTGCCAGCAGCTTAGAAGGGACCAGCGGTACAGATACGCAGTATTTT.

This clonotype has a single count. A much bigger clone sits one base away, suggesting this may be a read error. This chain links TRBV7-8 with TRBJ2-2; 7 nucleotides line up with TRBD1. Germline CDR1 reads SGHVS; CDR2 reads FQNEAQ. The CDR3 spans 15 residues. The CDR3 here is CASSHGDRLLGELFF. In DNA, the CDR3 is TGCGCCAGCAGCCATGGGGACAGACTCCTCGGGGAGCTGTTTTTT.

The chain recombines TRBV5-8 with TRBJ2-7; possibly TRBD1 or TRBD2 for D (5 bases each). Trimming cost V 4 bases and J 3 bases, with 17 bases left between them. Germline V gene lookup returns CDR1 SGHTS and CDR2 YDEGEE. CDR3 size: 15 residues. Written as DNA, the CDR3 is TGTGCCAGCAGCGGGTGGGGGACGAGGGACTACGAGCAGTACTTC. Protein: CASSGWGTRDYEQYF.

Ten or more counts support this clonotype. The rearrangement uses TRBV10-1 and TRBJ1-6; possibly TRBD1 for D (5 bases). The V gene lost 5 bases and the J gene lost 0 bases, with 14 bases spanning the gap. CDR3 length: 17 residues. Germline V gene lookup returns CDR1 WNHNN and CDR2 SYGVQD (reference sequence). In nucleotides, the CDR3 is TGCGCCAGCAGTTACGCGGAGGGACGCTCCTATAATTCACCCCTCCACTTT. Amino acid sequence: CASSYAEGRSYNSPLHF.

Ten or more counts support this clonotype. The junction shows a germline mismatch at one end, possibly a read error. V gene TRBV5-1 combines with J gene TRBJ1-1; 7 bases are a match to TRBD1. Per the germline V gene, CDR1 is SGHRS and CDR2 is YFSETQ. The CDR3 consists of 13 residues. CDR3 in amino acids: CASSFGQDREGFF. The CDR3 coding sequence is TGCGCCAGCAGCTTTGGACAGGACCGGGAAGGTTTCTTT.

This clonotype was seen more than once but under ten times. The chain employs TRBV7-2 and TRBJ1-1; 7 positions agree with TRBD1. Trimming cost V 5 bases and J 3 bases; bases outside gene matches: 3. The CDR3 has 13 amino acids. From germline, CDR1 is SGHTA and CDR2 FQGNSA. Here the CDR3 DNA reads TGTGCCAGCAGCCGCGGGACAGACACTGAAGCTTTCTTT. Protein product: CASSRGTDTEAFF. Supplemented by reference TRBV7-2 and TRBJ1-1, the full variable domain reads GAGVSQSPSNKVTEKGKDVELRCDPISGHTALYWYRQSLGQGLEFLIYFQGNSAPDKSGLPSDRFSAERTGGSVSTLTIQRTQQEDSAVYLCASSRGTDTEAFFGQGTRLTVV.

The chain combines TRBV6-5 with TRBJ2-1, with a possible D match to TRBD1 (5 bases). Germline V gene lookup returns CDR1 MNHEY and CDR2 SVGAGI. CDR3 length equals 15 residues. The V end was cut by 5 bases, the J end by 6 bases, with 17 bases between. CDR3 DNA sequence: TGTGCCAGCAGTGATATGGTGACAGTGCCCAATGAGCAGTTCTTC. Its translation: CASSDMVTVPNEQFF.

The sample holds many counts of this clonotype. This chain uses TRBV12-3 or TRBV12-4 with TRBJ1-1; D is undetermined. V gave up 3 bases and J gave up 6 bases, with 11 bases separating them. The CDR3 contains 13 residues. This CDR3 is CASSFSVDAEAFF. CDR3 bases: TGTGCCAGCAGTTTTTCCGTGGACGCTGAAGCTTTCTTT.

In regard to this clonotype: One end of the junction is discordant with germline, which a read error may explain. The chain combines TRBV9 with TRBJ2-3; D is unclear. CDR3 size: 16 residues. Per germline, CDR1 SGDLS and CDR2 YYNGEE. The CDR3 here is CARSASTLSGRDTQYF. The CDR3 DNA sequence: TGTGCCCGCAGTGCAAGCACCTTAAGTGGAAGAGATACGCAGTATTTT.

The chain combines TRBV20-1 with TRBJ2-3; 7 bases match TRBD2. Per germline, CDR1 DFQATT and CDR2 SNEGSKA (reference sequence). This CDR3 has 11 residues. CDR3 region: CTSGARDTQYF. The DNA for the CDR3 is TGCACTAGCGGTGCGCGCGACACGCAGTATTTT.

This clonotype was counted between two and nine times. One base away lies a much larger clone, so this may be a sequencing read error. The CDR3 region has the DNA TGCGCCAGCAGCGGGTCCCGGGGTTCTGGGGCCAACGTCCTGACTTTC. It yields the protein CASSGSRGSGANVLTF. V usage is TRBV5-1 and J usage is TRBJ2-6; possibly TRBD2 for D (5 bases). CDR1 SGHRS and CDR2 YFSETQ come from the germline V gene. The CDR3 runs to 16 residues. Trimming stripped 4 bases from V and 1 base from J, with 12 bases between.

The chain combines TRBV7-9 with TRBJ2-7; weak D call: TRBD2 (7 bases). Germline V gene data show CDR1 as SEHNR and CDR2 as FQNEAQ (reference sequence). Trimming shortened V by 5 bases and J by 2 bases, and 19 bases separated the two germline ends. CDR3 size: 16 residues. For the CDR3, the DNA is TGTGCCAGCAGCCCGGGGAGGGGGAGAGGGACCTACGAGCAGTACTTC. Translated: CASSPGRGRGTYEQYF.

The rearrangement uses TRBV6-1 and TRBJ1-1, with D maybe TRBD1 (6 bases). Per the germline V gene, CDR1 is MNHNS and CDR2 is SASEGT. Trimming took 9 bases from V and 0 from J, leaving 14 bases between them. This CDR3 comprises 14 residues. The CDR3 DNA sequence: TGTGCCAGTATGAGAACAGGGTTGAACACTGAAGCTTTCTTT. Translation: CASMRTGLNTEAFF.

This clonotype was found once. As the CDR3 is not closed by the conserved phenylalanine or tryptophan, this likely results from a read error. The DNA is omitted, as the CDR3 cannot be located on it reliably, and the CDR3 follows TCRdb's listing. The CDR3 protein is CASSARRGQDY. V is TRBV7-2 and J is TRBJ2-7; the table names TRBD2, a call not compared with the DNA. Germline CDR1 SGHTA, CDR2 FQGNSA. The length of the CDR3 is 11 amino acids, counting both ends.

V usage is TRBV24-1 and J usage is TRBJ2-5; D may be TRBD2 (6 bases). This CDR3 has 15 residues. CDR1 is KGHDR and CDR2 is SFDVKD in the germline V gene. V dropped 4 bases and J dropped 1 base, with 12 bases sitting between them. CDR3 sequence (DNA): TGTGCCACCAGTGACGTCTTCGGGGGCCAAGAGACCCAGTACTTC. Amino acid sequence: CATSDVFGGQETQYF.

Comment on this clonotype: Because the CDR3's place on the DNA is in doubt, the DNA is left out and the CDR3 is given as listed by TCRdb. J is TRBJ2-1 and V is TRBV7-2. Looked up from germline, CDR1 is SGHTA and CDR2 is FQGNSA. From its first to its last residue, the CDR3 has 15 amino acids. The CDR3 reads CASSVGGGSSNERFF.

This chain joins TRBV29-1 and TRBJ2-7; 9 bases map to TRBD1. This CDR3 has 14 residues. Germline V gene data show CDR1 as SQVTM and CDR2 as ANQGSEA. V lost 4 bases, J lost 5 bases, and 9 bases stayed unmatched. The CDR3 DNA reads TGCAGCGTTGGGAGGGGACAGGGTTTAAACGAGCAGTACTTC. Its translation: CSVGRGQGLNEQYF.

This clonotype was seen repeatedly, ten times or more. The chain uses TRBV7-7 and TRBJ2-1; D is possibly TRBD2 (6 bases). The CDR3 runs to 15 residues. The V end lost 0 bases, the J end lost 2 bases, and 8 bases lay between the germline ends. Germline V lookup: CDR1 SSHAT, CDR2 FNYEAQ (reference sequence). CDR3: CASSLAGGPYNEQFF. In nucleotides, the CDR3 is TGTGCCAGCAGCTTAGCGGGGGGACCCTACAATGAGCAGTTCTTC.

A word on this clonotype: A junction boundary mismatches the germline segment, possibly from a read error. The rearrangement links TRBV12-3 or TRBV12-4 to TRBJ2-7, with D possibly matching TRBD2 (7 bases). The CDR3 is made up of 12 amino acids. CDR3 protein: CAGSFGGHEQYF. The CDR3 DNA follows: TGTGCCGGCAGTTTCGGGGGGCACGAGCAGTACTTC.

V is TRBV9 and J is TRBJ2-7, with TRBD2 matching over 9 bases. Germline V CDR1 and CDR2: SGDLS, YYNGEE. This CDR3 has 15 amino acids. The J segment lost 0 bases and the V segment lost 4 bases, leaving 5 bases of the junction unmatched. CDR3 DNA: TGTGCCAGCAGCCTCGATAGCGGGAGCTCCTACGAGCAGTACTTC. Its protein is CASSLDSGSSYEQYF.

For the CDR3, the DNA is TGCGCCAGCAGCCAAGCCCCCGGGACAGGTTTCTATCAGTCCTATGGCTACACCTTC. This sequence encodes CASSQAPGTGFYQSYGYTF. The chain is built from TRBV4-3 and TRBJ1-2; 8 bases align to TRBD1. V lost 1 base to trimming and J lost 4 bases; unmatched junction nucleotides: 17. From germline, CDR1 is LGHNA and CDR2 YSLEER. The CDR3 loop spans 19 amino acids.

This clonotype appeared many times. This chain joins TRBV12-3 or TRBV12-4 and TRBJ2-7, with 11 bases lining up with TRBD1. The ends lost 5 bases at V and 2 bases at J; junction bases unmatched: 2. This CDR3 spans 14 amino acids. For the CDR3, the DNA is TGTGCCAGCAGTCGGACAGGGGGCACCTACGAGCAGTACTTC. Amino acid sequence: CASSRTGGTYEQYF.